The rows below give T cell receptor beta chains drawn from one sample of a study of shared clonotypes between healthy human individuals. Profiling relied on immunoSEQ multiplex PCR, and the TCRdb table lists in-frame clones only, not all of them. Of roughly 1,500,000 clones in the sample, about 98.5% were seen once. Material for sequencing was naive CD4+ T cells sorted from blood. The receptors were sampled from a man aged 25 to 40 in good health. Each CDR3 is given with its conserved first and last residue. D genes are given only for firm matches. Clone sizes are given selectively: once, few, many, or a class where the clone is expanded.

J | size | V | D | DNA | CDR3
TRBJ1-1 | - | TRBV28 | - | TGTGCCAGCAGTCCCCCCGGGGGCAGGGGCACTGAAGCTTTCTTT | CASSPPGGRGTEAFF
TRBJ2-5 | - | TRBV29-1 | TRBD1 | TGCAGCGTTGAAGGGGGGACAGGGAAAGGGACCCAGTACTTC | CSVEGGTGKGTQYF
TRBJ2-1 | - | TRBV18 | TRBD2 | TGTGCCAGCTCACTTAGCGGGCCCTACAATGAGCAGTTCTTC | CASSLSGPYNEQFF
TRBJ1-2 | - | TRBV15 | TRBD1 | TGTGCCACCAGCAGGGCGGGGGGACAGGGGGATGGCTACACCTTC | CATSRAGGQGDGYTF
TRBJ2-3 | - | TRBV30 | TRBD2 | TGTGCCTGGAAGGGAGGGGGCACAGATACGCAGTATTTT | CAWKGGGTDTQYF
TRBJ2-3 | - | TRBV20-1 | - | TGCAGTGCTCAAAGACAGACGCAGTATTTT | CSAQRQTQYF
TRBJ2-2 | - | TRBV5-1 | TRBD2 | TGCGCCAGCAGTAGACTAGCGGGAGGCCTCGCGGCAGCCGGGGAGCTGTTTTTT | CASSRLAGGLAAAGELFF
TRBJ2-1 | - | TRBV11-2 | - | TGTGCCAGCAGCTTAGAAGGGGGGCGCGGGAATGAGCAGTTCTTC | CASSLEGGRGNEQFF
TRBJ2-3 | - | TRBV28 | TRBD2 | TGTGCCAGCAGTTTCCTACTAGCGGGAGCAGATACGCAGTATTTT | CASSFLLAGADTQYF
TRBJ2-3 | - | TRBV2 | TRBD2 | TGTGCCAGCAGTGAAGGGACGGGAGGCTGGTATTTT | CASSEGTGGWYF
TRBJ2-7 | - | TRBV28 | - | TGTGCCAGCAGCCTGGGCACCTCGAGACAATACGAGCAGTACTTC | CASSLGTSRQYEQYF
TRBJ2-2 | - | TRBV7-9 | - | TGTGCCAGCAGAGAGGGGGGTAACACCGGGGAGCTGTTTTTT | CASREGGNTGELFF
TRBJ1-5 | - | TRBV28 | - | TGTGCCAGCAGTGGGGGCGGGGTTGGCAATCAGCCCCAGCATTTT | CASSGGGVGNQPQHF
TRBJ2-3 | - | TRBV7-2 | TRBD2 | TGTGCCAGCAGCTTGACTAGCGGGACCCTCACAGATACGCAGTATTTT | CASSLTSGTLTDTQYF
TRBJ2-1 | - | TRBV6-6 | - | TGTGCCAGCAGTTATGTCGTTGCGGAGTACTACAATGAGCAGTTCTTC | CASSYVVAEYYNEQFF
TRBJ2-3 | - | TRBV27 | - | TGTGCCAGCAGAAAGGGGACGCTCACAGATACGCAGTATTTT | CASRKGTLTDTQYF
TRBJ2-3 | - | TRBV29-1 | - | TGCAGCGTTGGTGTGGGGAGTTCAGATACGCAGTATTTT | CSVGVGSSDTQYF
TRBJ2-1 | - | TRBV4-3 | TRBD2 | TGCGCCAGCAGCCTGGGACTAGCGGGATACAATGAGCAGTTCTTC | CASSLGLAGYNEQFF
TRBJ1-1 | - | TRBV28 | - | TGTGCCAGCACCACACCCGCCCGGATGGGCACTGAAGCTTTCTTT | CASTTPARMGTEAFF
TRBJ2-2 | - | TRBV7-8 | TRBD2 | TGTGCCAGCCACACATACGCTAGCGGGTACACCGGGGAGCTGTTTTTT | CASHTYASGYTGELFF
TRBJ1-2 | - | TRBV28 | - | TGTGCCAGCAGTTCTCCTGGGATCTATGGCTACACCTTC | CASSSPGIYGYTF
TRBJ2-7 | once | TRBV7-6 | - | TGTGCCAGCAGCGCCAAAGGAGGAGGCGAGCAGTACTTC | CASSAKGGGEQYF
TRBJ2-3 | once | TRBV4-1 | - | TGCGCCAGCAGCACGGGGGACAGAAACACAGATACGCAGTATTTT | CASSTGDRNTDTQYF
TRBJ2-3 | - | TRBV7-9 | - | TGTGCCAGCAGCCCTCAGGGTGTGGATACGCAGTATTTT | CASSPQGVDTQYF
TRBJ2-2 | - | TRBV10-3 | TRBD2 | TGTGCCATCAGCGGACTAGCGGGAGTCAACACCGGGGAGCTGTTTTTT | CAISGLAGVNTGELFF
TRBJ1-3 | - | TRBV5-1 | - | TGCGCCAGCTCGCCTATAGCCTCTGGAAACACCATATATTTT | CASSPIASGNTIYF
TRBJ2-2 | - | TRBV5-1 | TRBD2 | TGCGCCAGCAGCTTGGACAGGAGGGTAGCGGGAGATGGGAACACCGGGGAGCTGTTTTTT | CASSLDRRVAGDGNTGELFF
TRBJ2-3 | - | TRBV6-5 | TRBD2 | TGTGCCAGCAGTTGGGGACTAGCGGGAGTTGATACGCAGTATTTT | CASSWGLAGVDTQYF
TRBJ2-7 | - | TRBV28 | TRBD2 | TGTGCCAGCTTTCCGGGACTACGAAACTCCTACGAGCAGTACTTC | CASFPGLRNSYEQYF
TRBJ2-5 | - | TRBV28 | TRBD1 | TGTGCCAGCAGCCGACCCACCGTCAGGGGGCCGCGAGAGACCCAGTACTTC | CASSRPTVRGPRETQYF
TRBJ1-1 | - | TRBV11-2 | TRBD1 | TGTGCCAGCAGCCCATCTTTGGACAGGGTCCTTGTAGACACTGAAGCTTTCTTT | CASSPSLDRVLVDTEAFF
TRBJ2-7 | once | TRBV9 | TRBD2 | TGTGCCAGCAGCGTAGCGGGTGGGGGGGGCTCCTACGAGCAGTACTTC | CASSVAGGGGSYEQYF
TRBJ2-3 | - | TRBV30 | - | TGTGCCTGGAGTCTAGAGACCACAGATACGCAGTATTTT | CAWSLETTDTQYF
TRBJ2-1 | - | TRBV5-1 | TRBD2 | TGCGCCAGCAGCTTCTCGACTAGCGGGAGTTTGGATGAGCAGTTCTTC | CASSFSTSGSLDEQFF
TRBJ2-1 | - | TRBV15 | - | TGTGCCACCCTATCCCGGTTGGATGAGCAGTTCTTC | CATLSRLDEQFF
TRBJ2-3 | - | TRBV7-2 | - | TGTGCCAGCAGTCCGGGGGCTAGCAGACAAGATACGCAGTATTTT | CASSPGASRQDTQYF
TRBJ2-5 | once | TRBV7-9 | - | TGTGCCAGCAGCTTAGGGACAGCGCGGGAGACCCAGTACTTC | CASSLGTARETQYF
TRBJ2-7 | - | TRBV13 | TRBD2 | TGTGCCAGCAGCCTGGGACTAGTGGGGGTGAAGGGTCTTTACGAGCAGTACTTC | CASSLGLVGVKGLYEQYF
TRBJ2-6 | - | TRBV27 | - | TGTGCCAGCAGTTTATGGTTCCCCTCTGGGGCCAACGTCCTGACTTTC | CASSLWFPSGANVLTF
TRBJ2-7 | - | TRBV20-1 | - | TGCAGTGCTTTTTGGCTGACCGGAGGGGACTTC | CSAFWLTGGDF
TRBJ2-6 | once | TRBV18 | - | TGTGCCAGCTCACATATCATGACCCCGGGGGTCGGGGCCAACGTCCTGACTTTC | CASSHIMTPGVGANVLTF
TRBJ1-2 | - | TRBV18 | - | TGTGCCAGCTCACCATGGAGGAACCAATTTATTGGCTACACCTTC | CASSPWRNQFIGYTF